This T cell receptor beta chain comes out of a study of pediatric ulcerative colitis. The assay was run at survey level. Sequencing used immunoSEQ multiplex PCR; TCRdb keeps in-frame clones, though not all of them. The sample lists about 36,000 clones; roughly 73% were seen once. A remark on this clone: What it binds is unknown.

Overall study results and limits: Clonal expansions reduced rectal repertoire diversity in acute severe colitis. A couple of rectal CDR3 clonotypes occurred in all ulcerative colitis patients.

The rectum was sampled with one to two pinch biopsies at colonoscopy. No immunosuppressive drugs were given to ulcerative colitis patients before diagnostic colonoscopy. V lost 4 bases to trimming and J lost 3 bases; unmatched junction nucleotides: 3. Per the germline V gene, CDR1 is LNHDA and CDR2 is SQIVND (reference sequence). This CDR3 has 14 amino acids. Sequencing was done on a sample of gut tissue. This chain joins TRBV19 and TRBJ2-1; 7 bases agree with TRBD2. The clonotype originates from a boy between 5 and 17 years old with moderate ulcerative colitis. CDR3: CASSRSGIYNEQFF. The CDR3 bases are TGTGCCAGTAGTAGAAGCGGGATCTACAATGAGCAGTTCTTC. Complete variable domain (other parts from reference TRBV19 and TRBJ2-1): DGGITQSPKYLFRKEGQNVTLSCEQNLNHDAMYWYRQDPGQGLRLIYYSQIVNDFQKGDIAEGYSVSREKKESFPLTVTSAQKNPTAFYLCASSRSGIYNEQFFGPGTRLTVL.